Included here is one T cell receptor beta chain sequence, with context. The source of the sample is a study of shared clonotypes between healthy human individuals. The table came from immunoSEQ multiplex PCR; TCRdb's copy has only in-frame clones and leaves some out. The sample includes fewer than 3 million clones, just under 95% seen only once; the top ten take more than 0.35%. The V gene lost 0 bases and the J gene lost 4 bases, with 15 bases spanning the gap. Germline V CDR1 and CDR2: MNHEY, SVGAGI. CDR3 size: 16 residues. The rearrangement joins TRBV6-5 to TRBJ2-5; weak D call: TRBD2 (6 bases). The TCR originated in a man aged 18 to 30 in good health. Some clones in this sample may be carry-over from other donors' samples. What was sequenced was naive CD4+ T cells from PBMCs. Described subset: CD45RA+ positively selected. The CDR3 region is CASSYSGRNSRETQYF. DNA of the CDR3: TGTGCCAGCAGTTACTCGGGGAGGAACAGTAGAGAGACCCAGTACTTC.